Listed below are T cell receptor beta chains from one sample, sequenced in a study of blood T cell repertoires in COVID-19. TCRdb's copy holds only in-frame clones and misses some; the assay was immunoSEQ multiplex PCR. The data contain fewer than 200,000 clones, approximately 90% of them seen just once; the ten biggest clones take up about 4.8%. Source material: peripheral blood. These receptor sequences come from a man in his thirties or forties with COVID-19, enrolled during active disease. The CDR3 runs from the conserved cysteine through the conserved F or W. The order of the fields is CDR3 length, D gene, V gene, J gene, clone size, CDR3 protein, CDR3 DNA. A D gene is named only where the DNA matches it firmly. Clone size, where shown, is once, few, many, or a class for clones that have expanded.

15	NA	TRBV30	TRBJ1-5	NA	CAWSVTEDRYQPQHF	TGTGCCTGGAGTGTAACCGAGGACAGATATCAGCCCCAGCATTTT
17	NA	TRBV7-2	TRBJ1-1	NA	CASSLNHGGTIPTEAFF	TGTGCCAGCAGCTTAAATCATGGCGGCACTATCCCCACTGAAGCTTTCTTT
15	TRBD1	TRBV9	TRBJ2-5	NA	CASSIGQGAEETQYF	TGTGCCAGCAGCATCGGACAGGGGGCCGAAGAGACCCAGTACTTC
15	NA	TRBV14	TRBJ1-4	NA	CASASRGRGNEKLFF	TGTGCCAGCGCCTCGCGGGGGAGGGGAAATGAAAAACTGTTTTTT
14	TRBD2	TRBV7-2	TRBJ2-7	NA	CASSLALADYEQYF	TGTGCCAGCAGCTTAGCACTAGCGGATTACGAGCAGTACTTC
15	NA	TRBV28	TRBJ1-5	NA	CASSSPGNSNQPQHF	TGTGCCAGCAGTTCGCCAGGGAATAGCAATCAGCCCCAGCATTTT
16	TRBD1	TRBV4-3	TRBJ1-2	NA	CASSQEVAGGRYGYTF	TGCGCCAGCAGCCAAGAAGTCGCAGGGGGCCGGTATGGCTACACCTTC
17	TRBD2	TRBV10-1	TRBJ2-7	NA	CASSETSGVESAYEQYF	TGCGCCAGCAGTGAGACTAGCGGCGTTGAGTCCGCCTACGAGCAGTACTTC
16	TRBD2	TRBV19	TRBJ2-2	NA	CASTPWTGGLVGELFF	TGTGCCAGTACCCCTTGGACGGGGGGGCTCGTCGGGGAGCTGTTTTTT
15	TRBD1	TRBV19	TRBJ1-2	NA	CASSIAGTGGYGYTF	TGTGCCAGTAGTATCGCCGGGACAGGGGGTTATGGCTACACCTTC
14	TRBD1	TRBV11-2	TRBJ2-7	NA	CASSLGQVTYEQYF	TGTGCCAGCAGCTTGGGACAGGTTACCTACGAGCAGTACTTC
18	TRBD2	TRBV15	TRBJ2-1	once	CATSSGTSGTSSYNEQFF	TGTGCCACCAGCAGTGGGACTAGCGGGACCAGCTCCTACAATGAGCAGTTCTTC
17	NA	TRBV21-1	TRBJ2-3	NA	CASSKGWGQGKTDTQYF	TGTGCCAGCAGCAAAGGATGGGGACAGGGGAAGACAGATACGCAGTATTTT
13	TRBD1	TRBV12-3/TRBV12-4	TRBJ2-5	NA	CASSETGQETQYF	TGTGCCAGCAGTGAGACAGGGCAAGAGACCCAGTACTTC
16	TRBD1	TRBV6-1	TRBJ1-3	NA	CASSEQGAGGGNTIYF	TGTGCCAGCAGTGAACAGGGGGCTGGAGGTGGAAACACCATATATTTT
15	TRBD1	TRBV6-5	TRBJ1-5	NA	CASSYSSDRGQPQHF	TGTGCCAGCAGTTACTCTTCTGACAGGGGGCAGCCCCAGCATTTT
13	NA	TRBV30	TRBJ1-4	NA	CAWSRHEVEKLFF	TGTGCCTGGAGTAGGCATGAGGTTGAAAAACTGTTTTTT
16	TRBD1	TRBV24-1	TRBJ2-2	NA	CATSDWTGGITGELFF	TGTGCCACCAGTGATTGGACAGGGGGGATTACCGGGGAGCTGTTTTTT
12	NA	TRBV28	TRBJ2-7	NA	CASTPPGDEQYF	TGTGCCAGCACTCCGCCGGGGGACGAGCAGTACTTC
15	TRBD1	TRBV28	TRBJ1-5	NA	CASSQTGDGNQPQHF	TGTGCCAGCAGTCAGACAGGGGACGGCAATCAGCCCCAGCATTTT
14	NA	TRBV7-9	TRBJ1-4	NA	CASSLGQNNEKLFF	TGTGCCAGCAGCCTAGGACAGAATAATGAAAAACTGTTTTTT
15	NA	TRBV15	TRBJ2-7	NA	CATSSVQDPSYEQYF	TGTGCCACCAGCAGCGTACAGGACCCCTCCTACGAGCAGTACTTC
15	NA	TRBV4-1	TRBJ1-4	NA	CASSPYNGMGEKLFF	TGCGCCAGCAGCCCTTACAACGGGATGGGGGAAAAACTGTTTTTT
15	NA	TRBV19	TRBJ1-4	NA	CASSGRDATNEKLFF	TGTGCCAGTTCCGGCCGGGATGCAACTAATGAAAAACTGTTTTTT
14	TRBD1	TRBV5-1	TRBJ1-4	NA	CASSLGQGGEKLFF	TGCGCCAGCAGCCTGGGACAGGGTGGCGAAAAACTGTTTTTT
11	NA	TRBV3-1/TRBV3-2	TRBJ2-7	NA	CASSVYYEQYF	TGTGCCAGCAGCGTCTACTACGAGCAGTACTTC
16	NA	TRBV7-3	TRBJ2-1	NA	CASSLKAGSSYNEQFF	TGTGCCAGCAGCCTCAAGGCGGGGAGCTCCTACAATGAGCAGTTCTTC
13	NA	TRBV6-5	TRBJ1-5	NA	CASSSREGQPQHF	TGTGCCAGCAGTTCGCGGGAGGGGCAGCCCCAGCATTTT